The 5 T cell receptor beta chains listed next were all sequenced from one sample in a study of blood T cell repertoires in COVID-19. Measured with immunoSEQ multiplex PCR; TCRdb has only the in-frame clones, and not every one. The profile covers around 260,000 clones, with approximately 88% appearing a single time and more than 8.5% taken by the ten largest. Sequenced material: peripheral blood. The receptor source for this set is a woman between 70 and 85 years old with COVID-19, enrolled during active disease.

The rearrangement uses TRBV6-2 or TRBV6-3 and TRBJ1-1; 7 bases line up with TRBD1. Germline V CDR1 and CDR2: MNHEY, SVGEGT. The V and J ends lost 2 bases and 11 bases, in that order; junction bases with no gene match: 8. The CDR3 runs to 13 residues. The CDR3 sequence is CASSYPQGDRAFF. CDR3 nucleotide sequence: TGTGCCAGCAGTTACCCGCAGGGGGACCGGGCTTTCTTT.

V and J are TRBV10-1 and TRBJ1-2, with TRBD1 identical over 9 bases. This CDR3 region has 15 residues. Trimming cost V 3 bases and J 8 bases; bases outside gene matches: 10. Germline lookup yields CDR1 WNHNN and CDR2 SYGVQD (reference sequence). CDR3 amino acids: CASSDYQGTGNGYTF. The CDR3 coding sequence is TGCGCCAGCAGTGATTATCAGGGGACAGGGAACGGCTACACCTTC.

The chain uses TRBV3-1 (or the pseudogene TRBV3-2) and TRBJ1-1; D gene uncertain. CDR1 and CDR2 (germline): LGHDT, YNNKEL (reference sequence). The CDR3 consists of 11 residues. Trimming stripped 0 bases from V and 13 bases from J, with 9 bases between. As DNA, the CDR3 is TGTGCCAGCAGCCAAGATCCCTCGTTTTTCTTT. Encoded protein: CASSQDPSFFF.

This chain links TRBV7-3 with TRBJ2-5; TRBD2 aligns across 15 bases. Unmatched junction bases numbered 3, after V lost 6 bases and J lost 4 bases. The CDR3 contains 15 residues. CDR1 is SGHTA, CDR2 FQGTGA, per germline. CDR3 amino acids: CASSKGLAGGETQYF. The CDR3 DNA reads TGTGCCAGCAGTAAGGGACTAGCGGGAGGAGAGACCCAGTACTTC.

This chain connects TRBV2 to TRBJ1-6; perhaps TRBD1 as D (5 bases). CDR3 length equals 16 residues. Germline lookup yields CDR1 SNHLY and CDR2 FYNNEI. V lost 6 bases and J 0 bases, leaving 12 bases between the germline ends. The CDR3 nucleotides read TGTGCCAGCAGCGGGGGGGGGAGCTCCTATAATTCACCCCTCCACTTT. This gives the protein CASSGGGSSYNSPLHF.